This T cell receptor beta chain appears in the sequencing data of a study of T-cell memory formation after mild COVID-19. Overall study results and limits: Researchers found some responding clones in pre-infection memory, a sign that cross-reactive memory joined.

About this clonotype itself: Antigen: not known.

TCRdb re-called the 5' RACE reads with MiXCR, one entry per CDR3 protein. This sample yields fewer than 550,000 distinct CDR3 sequences, of which 15% to 20% are seen a single time; 7.5% to 9.5% belongs to the top ten. The sequenced sample was PBMCs or a T cell subset sorted from them (not recorded which). The source of this sequence is an adult woman who had mild COVID-19 (a few samples of this study predate the infection). Cell type and time point are not known.

The CDR3 protein is CANLAGASFSGANVLTF. DNA for the CDR3: TGTGCCAACCTAGCGGGGGCATCCTTCTCTGGGGCCAACGTCCTGACTTTC. The rearrangement links TRBV2 to TRBJ2-6; 10 bases match TRBD2. The germline V gene has CDR1 SNHLY and CDR2 FYNNEI. This CDR3 is built from 17 residues. The junction had 9 bases not matched to a gene; V was cut back by 10 bases and J by 0 bases.